These 24 T cell receptor beta chains were all obtained from the same sample, sequenced in a study of blood T cell repertoires in COVID-19. Repertoires were generated with immunoSEQ multiplex PCR, while TCRdb's copy carries only in-frame clones and drops some. This table holds 30,000 or so clones, about 82% found once. The material sequenced was peripheral blood. The source is a man of 80 years or more with active COVID-19.

This clone is a singleton in its sample. The genes are TRBV6-5 and TRBJ2-2; 11 positions agree with TRBD2. The junction had 9 bases not matched to a gene; V was cut back by 10 bases and J by 5 bases. The germline V gene has CDR1 MNHEY and CDR2 SVGAGI. This CDR3 region has 15 residues. CDR3: CATLEPSGGTGELFF. CDR3 nucleotide sequence: TGTGCCACCCTGGAACCTAGCGGGGGGACCGGGGAGCTGTTTTTT.

This clone was seen only once. The chain employs TRBV5-1 and TRBJ1-2, with D perhaps TRBD1 (5 bases). Germline CDR1 reads SGHRS; CDR2 reads YFSETQ. The CDR3 is 14 residues long. Trimming removed 4 bases at V and 3 bases at J, with 13 bases between. The CDR3 region is CASSPRWGDYGYTF. As DNA, the CDR3 is TGCGCCAGCAGCCCCCGATGGGGCGACTATGGCTACACCTTC.

CDR3 nucleotides: TGTGCCAGCAGCCGACGGGGGAGCACAGATACGCAGTATTTT. It yields the protein CASSRRGSTDTQYF. This chain uses TRBV7-9 with TRBJ2-3, with D perhaps TRBD2 (6 bases). The V end was cut by 5 bases, the J end by 0 bases, with 9 bases between. Germline V CDR1 and CDR2: SEHNR, FQNEAQ (reference sequence). The CDR3 loop spans 14 amino acids.

This chain uses TRBV10-3 with TRBJ2-1; no firm D call. Germline values: CDR1 ENHRY, CDR2 SYGVKD. The CDR3 totals 14 residues. Trimming removed 6 bases at V and 6 bases at J, with 15 bases between. CDR3 protein: CAISALLSCNEQFF. In DNA form, the CDR3 reads TGTGCCATCAGCGCCCTACTGAGCTGCAATGAGCAGTTCTTC.

The chain uses TRBV15 and TRBJ1-1; 7 bases align to TRBD1. This CDR3 has 15 residues. J lost 10 bases, V lost 0 bases, and 11 bases had no gene match. Germline V lookup: CDR1 LNHNV, CDR2 YYDKDF (reference sequence). CDR3 residues: CATSRDKGAPRGAFF. The CDR3 nucleotides are TGTGCCACCAGCAGAGATAAGGGGGCGCCGAGGGGAGCTTTCTTT.

The chain carries TRBV13 and TRBJ1-4, with 8 bases aligning to TRBD1. This CDR3 has 14 amino acids. Germline assignment: CDR1 PRHDT and CDR2 FYEKMQ (reference sequence). V shed 3 bases and J 5 bases; nucleotides not matched to a gene: 2. The CDR3 region has the DNA TGTGCCAGCAGCTTTGGGACAGGCAATGAAAAACTGTTTTTT. This translates into CASSFGTGNEKLFF. The full variable domain, completed using reference TRBV13 and TRBJ1-4, is AAGVIQSPRHLIKEKRETATLKCYPIPRHDTVYWYQQGPGQDPQFLISFYEKMQSDKGSIPDRFSAQQFSDYHSELNMSSLELGDSALYFCASSFGTGNEKLFFGSGTQLSVL.

The J gene is TRBJ1-5, the V gene TRBV2; 9 nucleotides line up with TRBD1. Germline V gives CDR1 SNHLY, CDR2 FYNNEI. The ends lost 7 bases at V and 2 bases at J; junction bases unmatched: 6. This CDR3 has 15 amino acids. The CDR3 nucleotides are TGTGCCAGCACCGGGACAGGGACGCGCAATCAGCCCCAGCATTTT. This translates into CASTGTGTRNQPQHF.

By its share, this clone is medium-sized. The V and J genes are TRBV5-1 and TRBJ1-1; tentative D call: TRBD1 (6 bases). This CDR3 has 17 residues. The V end lost 2 bases, the J end lost 0 bases, and 17 bases lay between the germline ends. Germline V CDR1 and CDR2: SGHRS, YFSETQ. CDR3 sequence: CASSFSTGTRMNTEAFF. The DNA for the CDR3 is TGCGCCAGCAGCTTTTCGACAGGTACGAGGATGAACACTGAAGCTTTCTTT.

The chain links TRBV19 to TRBJ2-7, with a weak D call TRBD1 (5 bases). The germline CDR1 and CDR2 sequences are LNHDA and SQIVND (reference sequence). V dropped 1 base and J dropped 3 bases, with 7 bases sitting between them. This CDR3 region has 13 residues. This chain's CDR3 is CASSIGQFYEQYF. CDR3 DNA: TGTGCCAGTAGTATAGGACAGTTCTACGAGCAGTACTTC.

The chain employs TRBV3-1 (or the pseudogene TRBV3-2) and TRBJ2-3; D gene uncertain. CDR3 length: 12 residues. Trimming pared 1 base from V and 6 bases from J, leaving 5 bases between. Germline V CDR1 and CDR2: LGHDT, YNNKEL (reference sequence). CDR3 DNA sequence: TGTGCCAGCAGCCAAGCTTCTGATACGCAGTATTTT. It specifies CASSQASDTQYF.

This chain links TRBV27 with TRBJ1-5; D unclear. V shed 1 base and J shed 6 bases, with 10 bases lying between them. Germline CDR1 is MNHEY and CDR2 is SMNVEV (reference sequence). The CDR3 spans 14 residues. CDR3: CASSLFGGGQPQHF. The CDR3 DNA sequence: TGTGCCAGCAGTTTATTTGGTGGAGGTCAGCCCCAGCATTTT.

The chain is built from TRBV27 and TRBJ2-3; 12 positions match TRBD2. With 6 bases clipped from V and 0 bases from J, the junction kept 7 bases outside the gene matches. Germline-derived CDR1 and CDR2 are MNHEY and SMNVEV (reference sequence). The CDR3 sequence is 17 residues long. The CDR3 sequence: CASRGTSGFASTDTQYF. DNA for the CDR3: TGTGCCAGCAGAGGGACTAGCGGGTTCGCTAGCACAGATACGCAGTATTTT.

J is TRBJ2-3 and V is TRBV7-9; 7 bases fit TRBD2. The ends lost 6 bases at V and 2 bases at J; junction bases unmatched: 2. Germline V gene data show CDR1 as SEHNR and CDR2 as FQNEAQ (reference sequence). This CDR3 is 13 amino acids long. The CDR3 protein is CASRGGHTDTQYF. The CDR3 DNA reads as TGTGCCAGCAGGGGAGGGCACACAGATACGCAGTATTTT.

The V call is TRBV7-8, the J call TRBJ2-2, with TRBD2 matching over 7 bases. The CDR3 contains 13 residues. With 4 bases clipped from V and 7 bases from J, the junction kept 3 bases outside the gene matches. Germline V gene sequence: CDR1 SGHVS, CDR2 FQNEAQ. The CDR3 sequence: CASSSGGYGELFF. CDR3 sequence (DNA): TGTGCCAGCAGCTCGGGGGGATACGGGGAGCTGTTTTTT.

The chain couples TRBV5-4 to TRBJ2-1; 10 nucleotides match TRBD2. The V and J ends lost 2 bases and 3 bases, in that order; junction bases with no gene match: 2. The CDR3 spans 15 residues. Germline-derived CDR1 and CDR2 are SGHNT and YYREEE (reference sequence). CDR3 sequence reads: CASSLAGGHYNEQFF. DNA of the CDR3: TGTGCCAGCAGCTTAGCGGGGGGGCACTACAATGAGCAGTTCTTC.

V and J are TRBV5-5 and TRBJ2-5; D is perhaps TRBD2 (5 bases). Germline V gene lookup returns CDR1 SGHKS and CDR2 YYEKEE (reference sequence). Deletions cut 0 bases from V and 5 bases from J, with 14 bases between. The CDR3 runs 15 residues. The CDR3 DNA is TGTGCCAGCAGCTTGGCTGGCTCGGGGTGGGAGACCCAGTACTTC. It is translated as CASSLAGSGWETQYF.

The chain recombines TRBV18 with TRBJ1-4; 7 bases match TRBD1. The CDR3 contains 15 residues. Trimming removed 3 bases from V and 7 bases from J; junction bases left unmatched: 8. CDR1 is KGHSH, CDR2 LQKENI, per germline. Here the CDR3 reads CASSPPSRGSEKLFF. The CDR3 nucleotides read TGTGCCAGCTCACCCCCCAGCAGGGGGAGTGAAAAACTGTTTTTT. Full variable domain (remainder filled in from reference TRBV18 and TRBJ1-4): NAGVMQNPRHLVRRRGQEARLRCSPMKGHSHVYWYRQLPEEGLKFMVYLQKENIIDESGMPKERFSAEFPKEGPSILRIQQVVRGDSAAYFCASSPPSRGSEKLFFGSGTQLSVL.

This chain uses TRBV11-3 with TRBJ2-2, with D hard to call. The CDR3 has 14 amino acids. Trimming cost V 0 bases and J 3 bases, with 5 bases left between them. Per the germline V gene, CDR1 is SGHNT and CDR2 is YENEEA. The CDR3 region is CASSLDFDTGELFF. In nucleotides, the CDR3 is TGTGCCAGCAGCTTAGATTTCGACACCGGGGAGCTGTTTTTT.

Only a few counts were recorded for this clone. The chain links TRBV7-9 to TRBJ2-2, with 14 bases identical to TRBD2. CDR1 and CDR2 from the germline V gene are SEHNR and FQNEAQ (reference sequence). J lost 7 bases, V lost 4 bases, and 2 bases had no gene match. The CDR3 extends over 15 amino acids. CDR3 coding DNA: TGTGCCAGCAGCTGGACTAGCGGGGGGCACGGGGAGCTGTTTTTT. This translates into CASSWTSGGHGELFF. Complete variable domain (other parts from reference TRBV7-9 and TRBJ2-2): DTGVSQNPRHKITKRGQNVTFRCDPISEHNRLYWYRQTLGQGPEFLTYFQNEAQLEKSRLLSDRFSAERPKGSFSTLEIQRTEQGDSAMYLCASSWTSGGHGELFFGEGSRLTVL.

The chain joins TRBV10-3 to TRBJ1-2; TRBD1 might be the D (5 bases). Germline V gives CDR1 ENHRY, CDR2 SYGVKD. The V and J ends lost 6 bases and 5 bases respectively, with 16 bases between them. The CDR3 runs 14 residues. The CDR3 nucleotides read TGTGCCATCAGCGGCGCCGGGACTGAGTATGGCTACACCTTC. This encodes CAISGAGTEYGYTF.

The genes are TRBV9 and TRBJ2-1; D not resolved. V lost 4 bases and J 6 bases, leaving 5 bases between the germline ends. CDR1 SGDLS and CDR2 YYNGEE come from the germline V gene. This CDR3 is built from 11 residues. The CDR3 is CASSLSNEQFF. DNA for the CDR3: TGTGCCAGCAGCCTATCCAATGAGCAGTTCTTC. The full variable domain, with the rest looked up from reference TRBV9 and TRBJ2-1, is DSGVTQTPKHLITATGQRVTLRCSPRSGDLSVYWYQQSLDQGLQFLIQYYNGEERAKGNILERFSAQQFPDLHSELNLSSLELGDSALYFCASSLSNEQFFGPGTRLTVL.

The V call is TRBV21-1, the J call TRBJ2-7; TRBD1, the D gene given by the table, was not confirmed from the DNA. TRBV21-1 is a pseudogene. The CDR3 consists of 12 residues. The CDR3: CASSPPSYEQYF. DNA for the CDR3: TGTGCCAGCAGCCCCCCCAGCTACGAGCAGTACTTC.

The chain employs TRBV21-1 and TRBJ2-7; the table's D call, TRBD1, was not checked against the DNA. TRBV21-1 is marked as a pseudogene. The CDR3 covers 11 residues. The CDR3 protein is CASRRGGEQYF. In DNA form, the CDR3 reads TGTGCCAGCAGAAGGGGCGGCGAGCAGTACTTC.

The chain links TRBV28 to TRBJ1-5, with D tentatively TRBD1 (5 bases). Germline values: CDR1 MDHEN, CDR2 SYDVKM. The V gene lost 1 base and the J gene lost 4 bases, with 20 bases spanning the gap. The CDR3 spans 18 residues. The CDR3 region is CASSLLGTGTLFNQPQHF. The CDR3, as DNA: TGTGCCAGCAGTTTATTGGGGACTGGCACCCTATTTAATCAGCCCCAGCATTTT.